These 4 T cell receptor beta chains were all obtained from the same sample, sequenced in a study of a mutant IDH1 vaccine in newly diagnosed glioma (dated by TCRdb to the early 2020s). The method behind the library was the immunoSEQ multiplex PCR assay. Sourced from immuneACCESS, this table was stored by TCRdb with only in-frame sequences that have V and J called. A share of the clones is absent; for the studies checked, an unresolved V gene accounts for under half, and the remainder has no known explanation. Counted in this sample were roughly 74,000 clones; 85% of them appeared once. The top ten constitute under 2.5% of the sample. The meaning of the sample's time point label: week 23, last vaccination. Every vaccine dose consisted of 300 ug of a 20-mer mutant IDH1 peptide in Montanide, administered subcutaneously together with topical imiquimod. What these receptors recognize is not known. The source was PBMCs, collected from a glioma patient whose treatment included an IDH1 peptide vaccine. These receptor sequences come from a man aged 30-40 years with glioma. Some clones in this sample may be carry-over from other donors' samples.

This rearrangement joins TRBV7-6 to TRBJ1-5; TRBD1 is a possible D gene (5 bases). The CDR3 has 16 residues. V was clipped by 10 bases and J by 0 bases, with 19 bases between them. CDR1 and CDR2 from the germline V gene are SGHVS and FNYEAQ. In DNA form, the CDR3 reads TGTGCCAATCCAGCTGGGGGACGGTGTAGCAATCAGCCCCAGCATTTT. This sequence encodes CANPAGGRCSNQPQHF.

This clone has just one count. The chain recombines TRBV29-1 with TRBJ1-6; no definite D call. V was cut by 2 bases and J by 4 bases, with 24 bases left in between. The germline gives CDR1 SQVTM, CDR2 ANQGSEA. This CDR3 has 19 amino acids. CDR3: CSVEPPDPYGPPYNSPLHF. CDR3 DNA: TGCAGCGTTGAACCCCCGGACCCGTACGGGCCACCTTATAATTCACCCCTCCACTTT.

The CDR3 protein is CASSTGTSSEETQYF. CDR3 nucleotide sequence: TGTGCCAGTAGTACTGGGACTAGCTCGGAAGAGACCCAGTACTTC. The chain couples TRBV19 to TRBJ2-5, with 9 nucleotides matching TRBD2. CDR3 length: 15 amino acids. V lost 4 bases, J lost 3 bases, and 6 bases stayed unmatched. Germline-derived CDR1 and CDR2 are LNHDA and SQIVND (reference sequence).

This clone was found once. The chain combines TRBV9 with TRBJ2-2; D uncertain. The germline V gene has CDR1 SGDLS and CDR2 YYNGEE. The ends were cut back, 0 bases at V and 6 bases at J, with 9 bases in the middle. This CDR3 spans 14 amino acids. CDR3: CASSVVNTAGELFF. The CDR3 region has the DNA TGTGCCAGCAGCGTAGTAAACACAGCCGGGGAGCTGTTTTTT.